The present T cell receptor beta chain was sequenced within a study of beta chain features in type 1 diabetes. CDR1 is MDHEN and CDR2 is SYDVKM in the germline V gene. This CDR3 has 17 residues. Trimming removed 3 bases from V and 2 bases from J; junction bases left unmatched: 6. The authors sorted CD4+ naive, central memory, regulatory and stem cell-like memory cells via CD45RO/CCR7/CD25/CD127/CD95/CD27. The entirety of the isolated RNA underwent reverse transcription, so expressed TCRB transcripts were sequenced. Clones were sequenced by immunoSEQ multiplex PCR, and TCRdb holds only the in-frame ones, with some missing. The sample shows about 900,000 clones, roughly a sixth of them seen only once. About this clone: The antigen remains undetermined.

Overall study findings and caveats: Shortening of TCRB CDR3s, moderate but significant, appeared in all four CD4+ subsets of Type 1 diabetes patients. VDJ junctions from patients with type 1 diabetes contained fewer insertions and more deletions.

This chain links TRBV28 with TRBJ2-6; 8 bases agree with TRBD1. Material: naive CD4+ T cells from blood. The TCR sequence derives from a woman younger than 30 in good health. The CDR3 is CASSFSRGRAGANVLTF. CDR3 coding DNA: TGTGCCAGCAGTTTCTCCAGGGGGCGTGCTGGGGCCAACGTCCTGACTTTC.